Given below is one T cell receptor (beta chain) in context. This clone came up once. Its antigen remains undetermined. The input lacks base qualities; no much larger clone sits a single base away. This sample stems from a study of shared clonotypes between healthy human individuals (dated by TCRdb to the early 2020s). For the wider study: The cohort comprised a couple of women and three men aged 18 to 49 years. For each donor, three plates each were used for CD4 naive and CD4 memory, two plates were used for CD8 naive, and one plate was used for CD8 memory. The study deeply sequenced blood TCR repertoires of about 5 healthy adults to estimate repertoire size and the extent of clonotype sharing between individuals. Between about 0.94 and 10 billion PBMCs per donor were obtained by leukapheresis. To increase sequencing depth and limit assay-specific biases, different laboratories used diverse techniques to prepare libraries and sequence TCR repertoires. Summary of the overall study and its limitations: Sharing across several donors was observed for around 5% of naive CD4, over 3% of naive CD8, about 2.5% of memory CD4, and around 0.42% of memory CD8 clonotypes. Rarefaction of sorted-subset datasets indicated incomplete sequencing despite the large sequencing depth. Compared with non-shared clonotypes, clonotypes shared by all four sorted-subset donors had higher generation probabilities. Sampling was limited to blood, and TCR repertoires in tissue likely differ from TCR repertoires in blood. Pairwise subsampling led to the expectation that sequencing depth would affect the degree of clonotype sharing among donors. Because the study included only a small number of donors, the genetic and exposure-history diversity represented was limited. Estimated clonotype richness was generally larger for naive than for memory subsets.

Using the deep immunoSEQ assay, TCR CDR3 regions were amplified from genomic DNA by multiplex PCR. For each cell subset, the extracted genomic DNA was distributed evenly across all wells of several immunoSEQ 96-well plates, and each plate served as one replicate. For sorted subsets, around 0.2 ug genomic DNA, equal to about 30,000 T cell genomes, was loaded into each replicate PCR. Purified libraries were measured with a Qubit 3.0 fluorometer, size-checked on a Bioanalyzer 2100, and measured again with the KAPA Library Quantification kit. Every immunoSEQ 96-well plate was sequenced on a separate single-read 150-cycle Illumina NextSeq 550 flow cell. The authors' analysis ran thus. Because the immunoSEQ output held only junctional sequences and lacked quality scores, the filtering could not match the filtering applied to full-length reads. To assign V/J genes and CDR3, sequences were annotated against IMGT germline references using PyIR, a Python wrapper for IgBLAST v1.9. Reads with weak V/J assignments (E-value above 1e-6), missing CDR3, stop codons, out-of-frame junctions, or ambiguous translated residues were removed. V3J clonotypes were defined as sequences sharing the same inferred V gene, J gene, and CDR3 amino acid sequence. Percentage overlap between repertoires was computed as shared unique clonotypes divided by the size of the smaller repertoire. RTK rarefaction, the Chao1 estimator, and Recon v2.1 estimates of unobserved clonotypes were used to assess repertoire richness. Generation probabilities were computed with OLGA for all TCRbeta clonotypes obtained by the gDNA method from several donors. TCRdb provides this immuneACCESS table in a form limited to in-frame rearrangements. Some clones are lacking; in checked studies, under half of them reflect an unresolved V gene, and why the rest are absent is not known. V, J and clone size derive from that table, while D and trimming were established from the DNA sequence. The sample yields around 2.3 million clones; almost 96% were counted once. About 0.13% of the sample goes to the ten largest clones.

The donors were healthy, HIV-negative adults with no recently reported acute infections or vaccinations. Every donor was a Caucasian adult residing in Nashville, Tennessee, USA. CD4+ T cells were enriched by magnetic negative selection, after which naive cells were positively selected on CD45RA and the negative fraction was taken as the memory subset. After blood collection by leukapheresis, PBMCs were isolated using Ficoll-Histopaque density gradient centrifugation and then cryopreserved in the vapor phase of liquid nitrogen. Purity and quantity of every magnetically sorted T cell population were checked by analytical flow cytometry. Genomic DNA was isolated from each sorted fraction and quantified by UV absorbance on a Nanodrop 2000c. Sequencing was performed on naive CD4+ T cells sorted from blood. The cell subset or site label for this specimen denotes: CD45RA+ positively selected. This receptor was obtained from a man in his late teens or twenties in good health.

The CDR3 in this case is CASSPQTGGPGYTF. The DNA is as follows: TGCGCCAGCAGCCCCCAGACAGGGGGTCCCGGCTACACCTTC. The rearrangement combines TRBV5-1 with TRBJ1-2; 9 middle bases align to TRBD1. CDR1 and CDR2 are drawn from the germline V gene: SGHRS, YFSETQ. Including cysteine and phenylalanine, the CDR3 has 14 amino acids. Only CDR3 DNA remains: 42 bases, in frame from the first base. Trimming removed 4 bases from V and 8 bases from J; the gene matches leave 9 bases unexplained.